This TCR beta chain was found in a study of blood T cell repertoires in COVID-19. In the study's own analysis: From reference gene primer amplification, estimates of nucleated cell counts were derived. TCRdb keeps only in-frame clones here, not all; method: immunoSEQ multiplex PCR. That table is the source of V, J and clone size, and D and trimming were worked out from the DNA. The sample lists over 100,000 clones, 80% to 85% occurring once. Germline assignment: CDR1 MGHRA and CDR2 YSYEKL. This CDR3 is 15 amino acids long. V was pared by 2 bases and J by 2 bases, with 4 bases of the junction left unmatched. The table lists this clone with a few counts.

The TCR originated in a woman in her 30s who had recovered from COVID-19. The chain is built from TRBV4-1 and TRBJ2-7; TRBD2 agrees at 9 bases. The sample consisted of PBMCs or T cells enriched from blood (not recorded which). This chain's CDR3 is CASSQLGLAAYEQYF. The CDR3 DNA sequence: TGCGCCAGCAGCCAATTGGGACTAGCCGCCTACGAGCAGTACTTC.